These 14 T cell receptor beta chains came from one sample sequenced in a study of CD8 T cells in ankylosing spondylitis. One entry per CDR3 protein, called by TCRdb with MiXCR from the 5' RACE reads. The sample yields 200,000 or so distinct CDR3 sequences, 10% to 15% seen once. Sequencing was performed on blood, either unsorted or a sorted T cell fraction (not recorded which). The receptors derive from a female donor with ankylosing spondylitis or in good health (not recorded which).

The sample holds a few counts of this clonotype. The J gene is TRBJ2-1, the V gene TRBV2; D is possibly TRBD2 (6 bases). This CDR3 contains 15 residues. Germline CDR1 is SNHLY and CDR2 is FYNNEI. V lost 6 bases to trimming and J lost 4 bases, with 16 bases between them. CDR3 in DNA: TGTGCCAGCAGGGAGGGCGGTTTCGGGTACAATGAGCAGTTCTTC. Amino acids: CASREGGFGYNEQFF.

This clonotype was counted ten times or more. The CDR3 region is CASSFRTSRAYNEQFF. CDR3 nucleotide sequence: TGTGCCAGCAGCTTTAGGACTAGCCGAGCCTACAATGAGCAGTTCTTC. The chain is built from TRBV5-6 and TRBJ2-1; 8 nucleotides match TRBD2. The CDR3 runs 16 residues. Trimming at V came to 2 bases and at J to 2 bases, leaving 6 bases not matched to a gene. Germline CDR1 is SGHDT and CDR2 is YYEEEE.

The sample holds a few counts of this clonotype. The gene calls are TRBV12-3 or TRBV12-4 and TRBJ2-7; no definite D call. V lost 4 bases to trimming and J lost 7 bases, with 8 bases between them. The CDR3 covers 11 residues. CDR3: CASSSNLEQYF. The DNA of the CDR3 is TGTGCCAGCAGTTCGAACCTGGAGCAGTACTTC.

Concerning this clonotype: Just one base apart from a much larger clone, this may be a read error. The chain is built from TRBV5-1 and TRBJ1-3; D unclear. The germline gives CDR1 SGHRS, CDR2 YFSETQ. CDR3 size: 16 residues. CDR3 nucleotides: TGCGCCAGCAGAAGAACAGCCTCAACTTCTGGAAACACCAAATATTTT. As protein: CASRRTASTSGNTKYF.

This chain links TRBV7-9 with TRBJ1-4; 7 bases match TRBD1. V was clipped by 5 bases and J by 5 bases; unmatched bases: 8. The germline gives CDR1 SEHNR, CDR2 FQNEAQ (reference sequence). The CDR3 has 15 amino acids. The CDR3 region is CASSGLQGPNEKLFF. The CDR3 bases are TGTGCCAGCAGCGGGTTACAGGGGCCGAATGAAAAACTGTTTTTT.

This clonotype came up many times. The DNA for the CDR3 is TGTGCCAGCAGCGGGACTAGTATACTCAATGAGCAGTTCTTC. This sequence encodes CASSGTSILNEQFF. The chain is built from TRBV2 and TRBJ2-1; 8 nucleotides match TRBD2. The CDR3 runs to 14 residues. The junction had 7 bases not matched to a gene; V was cut back by 6 bases and J by 6 bases. Germline CDR1 and CDR2: SNHLY and FYNNEI.

This clonotype has more than one count but fewer than ten. This chain connects TRBV28 to TRBJ2-7; no reliable D call. Trimming stripped 6 bases from V and 3 bases from J, with 12 bases between. CDR3 length: 13 residues. Per germline, CDR1 MDHEN and CDR2 SYDVKM. The CDR3 is CASRNPVGYEQYF. In DNA, the CDR3 is TGTGCCAGCAGGAATCCCGTAGGCTACGAGCAGTACTTC. The variable domain in full, with the rest retrieved from reference TRBV28 and TRBJ2-7, is DVKVTQSSRYLVKRTGEKVFLECVQDMDHENMFWYRQDPGLGLRLIYFSYDVKMKEKGDIPEGYSVSREKKERFSLILESASTNQTSMYLCASRNPVGYEQYFGPGTRLTVT.

This clonotype was detected many times. The rearrangement links TRBV27 to TRBJ1-2; TRBD1 agrees at 7 bases. Germline V CDR1 and CDR2: MNHEY, SMNVEV (reference sequence). The V and J ends lost 0 bases and 3 bases, in that order; junction bases with no gene match: 1. The CDR3 is 14 residues long. In DNA, the CDR3 is TGTGCCAGCAGTTTATCGACAGGGCACTATGGCTACACCTTC. Encoded protein: CASSLSTGHYGYTF.

The CDR3 bases are TGTGCCAGCTCACCGCTAGCGGTGGTCGAGCAGTTCTTC. Protein sequence: CASSPLAVVEQFF. The chain joins TRBV18 to TRBJ2-1; the match to TRBD2 covers 7 bases. Unmatched junction bases numbered 6, after V lost 3 bases and J lost 10 bases. The CDR3 spans 13 residues. CDR1 and CDR2 from the germline V gene are KGHSH and LQKENI.

This clonotype was seen only a few times. This rearrangement joins TRBV27 to TRBJ1-5; 11 bases are shared with TRBD1. J lost 2 bases, V lost 6 bases, and 6 bases had no gene match. In germline, CDR1 is MNHEY, CDR2 SMNVEV (reference sequence). The length of the CDR3 is 16 residues. The CDR3 bases are TGTGCCAGCAGGGGACAGGGGGTTGTCGGCAATCAGCCCCAGCATTTT. Translation gives CASRGQGVVGNQPQHF.

This clonotype occurred many times. V is TRBV29-1 and J is TRBJ2-2; D ambiguous. The germline V gene encodes CDR1 SQVTM and CDR2 ANQGSEA. V was shortened by 3 bases and J by 1 base, with 6 bases between the two germline ends. This CDR3 contains 13 residues. The CDR3 here is CSVDLKNTGELFF. The CDR3, as DNA: TGCAGCGTTGACCTCAAGAACACCGGGGAGCTGTTTTTT.

This clonotype was recorded many times. The CDR3 bases are TGTGCCAGCGAATTTTCACTAGCGGGAGACGAGCTAGGGGCGGCCCACCAGTACTTC. This codes for CASEFSLAGDELGAAHQYF. The chain combines TRBV2 with TRBJ2-5; 11 bases fit TRBD2. V was clipped by 8 bases and J by 10 bases; unmatched bases: 27. The CDR3 loop spans 19 amino acids. CDR1 is SNHLY, CDR2 FYNNEI, per germline.

This clonotype was seen at least ten times. The chain uses TRBV6-5 and TRBJ2-1; 8 nucleotides match TRBD2. The CDR3 has 17 amino acids. V lost 0 bases, J lost 3 bases, and 7 bases stayed unmatched. Germline CDR1 reads MNHEY; CDR2 reads SVGAGI. DNA for the CDR3: TGTGCCAGCAGTTACTCCCCCCCTAGCGGGCTCTACAATGAGCAGTTCTTC. Translated, it gives CASSYSPPSGLYNEQFF.

This clonotype has only one observation. Possible read error: a much larger clone is one base away. CDR3: CASSLRLADNNGQFF. CDR3 DNA: TGTGCCAGCAGCTTGCGTCTAGCGGACAACAATGGGCAGTTCTTC. V is TRBV5-5 and J is TRBJ2-1; 7 positions match TRBD2. Germline V gene data show CDR1 as SGHKS and CDR2 as YYEKEE (reference sequence). The CDR3 spans 15 residues. Filled out from reference TRBV5-5 and TRBJ2-1, the complete variable domain reads DAGVTQSPTHLIKTRGQQVTLRCSPISGHKSVSWYQQVLGQGPQFIFQYYEKEERGRGNFPDRFSARQFPNYSSELNVNALLLGDSALYLCASSLRLADNNGQFFGPGTRLTVL.